The present T cell receptor (beta chain) was sequenced within a study of blood T cell repertoires in COVID-19. Clones were sequenced by immunoSEQ multiplex PCR, and TCRdb holds only the in-frame ones, with some missing. The table shows 150,000 to 200,000 clones, with about 88% occurring only once. From germline, CDR1 is WSHSY and CDR2 SAAADI. Trimming cost V 3 bases and J 4 bases; bases outside gene matches: 4. CDR3 length: 15 residues. Sample: peripheral blood. This sequence originates from a man between 18 and 29 years old with acute or convalescent COVID-19. The rearrangement links TRBV10-2 to TRBJ1-2; TRBD1 aligns across 11 bases. CDR3 in DNA: TGCGCCAGCAGTGACAGGGACAGGGGGAGCTATGGCTACACCTTC. This codes for CASSDRDRGSYGYTF.